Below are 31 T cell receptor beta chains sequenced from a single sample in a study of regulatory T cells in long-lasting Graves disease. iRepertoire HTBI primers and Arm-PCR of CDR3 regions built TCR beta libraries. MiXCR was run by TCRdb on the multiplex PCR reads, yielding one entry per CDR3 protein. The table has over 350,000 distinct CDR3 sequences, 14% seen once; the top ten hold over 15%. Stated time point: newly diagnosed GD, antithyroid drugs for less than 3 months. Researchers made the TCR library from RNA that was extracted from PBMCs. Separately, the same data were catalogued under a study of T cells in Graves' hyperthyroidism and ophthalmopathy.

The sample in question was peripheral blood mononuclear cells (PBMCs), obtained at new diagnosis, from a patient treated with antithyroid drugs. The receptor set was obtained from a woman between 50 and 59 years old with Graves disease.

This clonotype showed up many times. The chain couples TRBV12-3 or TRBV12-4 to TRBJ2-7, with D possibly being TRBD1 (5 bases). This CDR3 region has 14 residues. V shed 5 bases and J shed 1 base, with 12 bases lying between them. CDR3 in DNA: TGTGCCAGCAGTCCGACAGCTACATCCTACGAGCAGTACTTC. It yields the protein CASSPTATSYEQYF.

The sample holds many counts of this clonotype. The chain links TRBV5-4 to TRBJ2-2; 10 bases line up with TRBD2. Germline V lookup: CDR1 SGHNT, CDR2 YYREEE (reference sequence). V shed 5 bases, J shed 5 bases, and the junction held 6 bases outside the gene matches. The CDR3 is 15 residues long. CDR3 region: CASRRAGGTTGELFF. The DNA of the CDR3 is TGTGCCAGCAGGAGAGCGGGAGGGACGACCGGGGAGCTGTTTTTT.

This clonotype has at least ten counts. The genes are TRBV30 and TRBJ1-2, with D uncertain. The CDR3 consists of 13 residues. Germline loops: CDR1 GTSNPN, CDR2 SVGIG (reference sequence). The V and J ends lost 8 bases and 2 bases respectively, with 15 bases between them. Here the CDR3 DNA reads TGTGCCCTGAAGACACCGGGGAACTATGGCTACACCTTC. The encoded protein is CALKTPGNYGYTF.

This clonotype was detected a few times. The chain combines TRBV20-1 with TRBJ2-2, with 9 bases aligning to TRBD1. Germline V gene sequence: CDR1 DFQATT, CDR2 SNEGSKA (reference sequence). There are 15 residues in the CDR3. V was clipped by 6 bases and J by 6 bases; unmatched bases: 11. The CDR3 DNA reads TGCAGTGCGCAGGACAGGGGAGGCTTCGCCGGGGAGCTGTTTTTT. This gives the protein CSAQDRGGFAGELFF.

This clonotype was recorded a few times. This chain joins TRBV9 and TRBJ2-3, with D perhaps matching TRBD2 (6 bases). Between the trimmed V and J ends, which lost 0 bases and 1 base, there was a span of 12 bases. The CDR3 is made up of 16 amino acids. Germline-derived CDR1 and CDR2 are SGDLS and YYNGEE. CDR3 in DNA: TGTGCCAGCAGCGTAGGAGGTAGCGGAGGCACAGATACGCAGTATTTT. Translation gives CASSVGGSGGTDTQYF.

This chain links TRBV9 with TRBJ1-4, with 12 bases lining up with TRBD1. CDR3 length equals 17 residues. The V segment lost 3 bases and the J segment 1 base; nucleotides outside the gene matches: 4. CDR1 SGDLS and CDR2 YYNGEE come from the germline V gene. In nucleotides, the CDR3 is TGTGCCAGCAGCGCCGGGACAGGGGGCAGAACTAATGAAAAACTGTTTTTT. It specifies CASSAGTGGRTNEKLFF.

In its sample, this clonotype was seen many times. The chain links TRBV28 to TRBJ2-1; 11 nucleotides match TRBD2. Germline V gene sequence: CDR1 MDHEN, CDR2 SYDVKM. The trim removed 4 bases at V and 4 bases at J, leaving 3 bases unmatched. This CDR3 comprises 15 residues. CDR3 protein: CASSSSGRPYNEQFF. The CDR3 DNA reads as TGTGCCAGCAGTTCTAGCGGGAGGCCTTACAATGAGCAGTTCTTC.

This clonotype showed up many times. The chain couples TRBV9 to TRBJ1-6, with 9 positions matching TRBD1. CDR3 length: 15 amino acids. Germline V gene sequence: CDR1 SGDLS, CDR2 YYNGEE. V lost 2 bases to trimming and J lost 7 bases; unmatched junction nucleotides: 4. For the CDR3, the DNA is TGTGCCAGCAGCGTGGGGACAGGGAACAATTCACCCCTCCACTTT. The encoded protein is CASSVGTGNNSPLHF.

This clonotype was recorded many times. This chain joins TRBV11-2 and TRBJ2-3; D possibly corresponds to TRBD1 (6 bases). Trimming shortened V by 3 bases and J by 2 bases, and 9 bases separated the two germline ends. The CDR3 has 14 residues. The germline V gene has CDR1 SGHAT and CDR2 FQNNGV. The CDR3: CASSFRGTTDTQYF. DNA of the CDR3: TGTGCCAGCAGCTTTAGGGGGACCACAGATACGCAGTATTTT.

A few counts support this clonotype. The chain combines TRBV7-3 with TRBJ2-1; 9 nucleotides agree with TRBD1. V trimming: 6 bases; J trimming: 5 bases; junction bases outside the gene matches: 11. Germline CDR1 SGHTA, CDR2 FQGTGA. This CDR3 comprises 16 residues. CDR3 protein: CASSFHPGQGNNEQFF. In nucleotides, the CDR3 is TGTGCCAGCAGTTTTCACCCGGGACAGGGAAACAATGAGCAGTTCTTC.

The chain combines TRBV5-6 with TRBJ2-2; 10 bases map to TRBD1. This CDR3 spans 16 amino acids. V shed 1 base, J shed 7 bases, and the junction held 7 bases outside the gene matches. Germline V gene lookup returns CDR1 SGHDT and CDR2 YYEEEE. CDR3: CASSLFDRGPNGELFF. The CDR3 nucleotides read TGTGCCAGCAGCTTGTTTGACAGGGGGCCTAACGGGGAGCTGTTTTTT.

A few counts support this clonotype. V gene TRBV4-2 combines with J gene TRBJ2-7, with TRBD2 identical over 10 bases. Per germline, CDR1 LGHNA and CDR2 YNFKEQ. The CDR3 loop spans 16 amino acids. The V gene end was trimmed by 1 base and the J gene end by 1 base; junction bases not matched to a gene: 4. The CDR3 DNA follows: TGTGCCAGCAGCCAAGGAAGAGCGGGAGGGTCCTACGAGCAGTACTTC. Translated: CASSQGRAGGSYEQYF.

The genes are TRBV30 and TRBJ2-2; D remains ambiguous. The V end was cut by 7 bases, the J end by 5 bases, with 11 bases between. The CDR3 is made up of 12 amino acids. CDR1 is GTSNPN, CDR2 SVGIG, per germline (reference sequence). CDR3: CALPTVTGELFF. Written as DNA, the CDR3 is TGTGCCTTGCCTACCGTAACCGGGGAGCTGTTTTTT.

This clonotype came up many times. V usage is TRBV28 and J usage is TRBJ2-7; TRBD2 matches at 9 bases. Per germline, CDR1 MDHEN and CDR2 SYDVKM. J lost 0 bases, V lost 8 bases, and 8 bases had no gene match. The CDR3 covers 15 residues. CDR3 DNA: TGTGCCAGCGGCCCTCCGGGACTAGCCTCCTACGAGCAGTACTTC. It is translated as CASGPPGLASYEQYF.

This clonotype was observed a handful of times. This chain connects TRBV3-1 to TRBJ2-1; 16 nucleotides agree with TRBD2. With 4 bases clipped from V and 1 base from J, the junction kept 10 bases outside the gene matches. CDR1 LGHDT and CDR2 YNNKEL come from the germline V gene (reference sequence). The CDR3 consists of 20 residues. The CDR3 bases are TGTGCCAGCAGCCCAACTCCAGGGACTAGCGGGAGGGTTTCCTACAATGAGCAGTTCTTC. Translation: CASSPTPGTSGRVSYNEQFF.

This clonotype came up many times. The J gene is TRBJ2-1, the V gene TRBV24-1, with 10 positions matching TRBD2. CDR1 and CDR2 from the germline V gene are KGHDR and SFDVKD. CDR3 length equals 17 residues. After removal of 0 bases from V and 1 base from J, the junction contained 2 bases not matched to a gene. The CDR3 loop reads CATSDLASGSSYNEQFF. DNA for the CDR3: TGTGCCACCAGTGATTTGGCTAGCGGGAGTTCCTACAATGAGCAGTTCTTC.

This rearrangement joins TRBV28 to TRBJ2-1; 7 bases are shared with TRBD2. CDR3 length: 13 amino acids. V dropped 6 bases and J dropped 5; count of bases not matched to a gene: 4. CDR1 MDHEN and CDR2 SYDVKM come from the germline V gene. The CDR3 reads CASRWGGNNEQFF. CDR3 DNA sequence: TGTGCCAGCAGATGGGGGGGTAACAATGAGCAGTTCTTC. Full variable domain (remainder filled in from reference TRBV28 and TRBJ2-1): DVKVTQSSRYLVKRTGEKVFLECVQDMDHENMFWYRQDPGLGLRLIYFSYDVKMKEKGDIPEGYSVSREKKERFSLILESASTNQTSMYLCASRWGGNNEQFFGPGTRLTVL.

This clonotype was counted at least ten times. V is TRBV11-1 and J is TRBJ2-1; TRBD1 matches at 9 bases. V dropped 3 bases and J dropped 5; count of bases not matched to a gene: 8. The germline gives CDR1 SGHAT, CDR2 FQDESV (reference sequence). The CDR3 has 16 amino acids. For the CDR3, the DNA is TGTGCCAGCAGCTTGCCGGGACAGGGAGAGGACAATGAGCAGTTCTTC. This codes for CASSLPGQGEDNEQFF. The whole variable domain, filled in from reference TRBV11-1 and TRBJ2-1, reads EAEVAQSPRYKITEKSQAVAFWCDPISGHATLYWYRQILGQGPELLVQFQDESVVDDSQLPKDRFSAERLKGVDSTLKIQPAELGDSAMYLCASSLPGQGEDNEQFFGPGTRLTVL.

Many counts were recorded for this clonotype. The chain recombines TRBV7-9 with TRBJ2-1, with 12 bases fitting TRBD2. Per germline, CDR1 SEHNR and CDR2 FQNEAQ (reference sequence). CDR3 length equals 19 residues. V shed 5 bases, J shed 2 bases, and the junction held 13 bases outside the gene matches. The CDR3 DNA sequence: TGTGCCAGCAGCCGGGGGCTAGCGGGAGGGCGTTTCACCTACAATGAGCAGTTCTTC. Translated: CASSRGLAGGRFTYNEQFF.

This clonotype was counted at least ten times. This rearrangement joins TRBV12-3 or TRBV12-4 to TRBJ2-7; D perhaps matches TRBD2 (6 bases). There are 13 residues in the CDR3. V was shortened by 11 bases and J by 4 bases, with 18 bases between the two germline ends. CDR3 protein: CAGGMWEDYEQYF. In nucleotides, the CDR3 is TGTGCCGGGGGGATGTGGGAAGATTACGAGCAGTACTTC.

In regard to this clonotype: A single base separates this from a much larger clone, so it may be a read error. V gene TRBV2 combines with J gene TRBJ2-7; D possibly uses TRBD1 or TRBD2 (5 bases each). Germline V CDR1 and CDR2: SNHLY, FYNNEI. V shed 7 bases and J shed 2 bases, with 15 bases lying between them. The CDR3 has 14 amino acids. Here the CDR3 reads CASNWRGVTYEQYF. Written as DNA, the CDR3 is TGTGCCAGCAATTGGCGAGGGGTCACCTACGAGCAGTACTTC.

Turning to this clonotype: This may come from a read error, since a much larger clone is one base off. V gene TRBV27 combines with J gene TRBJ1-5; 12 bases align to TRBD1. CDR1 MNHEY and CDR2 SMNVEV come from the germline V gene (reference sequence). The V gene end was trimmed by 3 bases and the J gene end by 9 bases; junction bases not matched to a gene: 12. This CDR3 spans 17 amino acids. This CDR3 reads CASSLGQGAGSASPQHF. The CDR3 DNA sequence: TGTGCCAGCAGTTTGGGACAGGGGGCAGGTTCTGCGTCGCCCCAGCATTTT.

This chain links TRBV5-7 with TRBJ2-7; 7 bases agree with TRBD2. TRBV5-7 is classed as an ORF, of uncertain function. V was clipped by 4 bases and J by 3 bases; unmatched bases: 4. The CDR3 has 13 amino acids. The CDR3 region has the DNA TGTGCCAGCAGCATAGGACTAGGCTACGAGCAGTACTTC. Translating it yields CASSIGLGYEQYF.

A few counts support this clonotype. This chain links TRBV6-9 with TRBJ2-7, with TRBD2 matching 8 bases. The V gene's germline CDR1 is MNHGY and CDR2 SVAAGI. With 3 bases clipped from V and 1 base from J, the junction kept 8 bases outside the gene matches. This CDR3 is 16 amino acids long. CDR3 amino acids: CASSYSRREESYEQYF. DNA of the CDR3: TGTGCCAGCAGTTACTCTAGGCGGGAGGAATCCTACGAGCAGTACTTC.

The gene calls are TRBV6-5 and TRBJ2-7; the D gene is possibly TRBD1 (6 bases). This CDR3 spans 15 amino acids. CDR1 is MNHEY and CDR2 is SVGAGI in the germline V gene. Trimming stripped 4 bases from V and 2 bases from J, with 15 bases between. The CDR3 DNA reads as TGTGCCAGCAGTTCGACCGCCAGGGGCCCCTACGAGCAGTACTTC. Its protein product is CASSSTARGPYEQYF.

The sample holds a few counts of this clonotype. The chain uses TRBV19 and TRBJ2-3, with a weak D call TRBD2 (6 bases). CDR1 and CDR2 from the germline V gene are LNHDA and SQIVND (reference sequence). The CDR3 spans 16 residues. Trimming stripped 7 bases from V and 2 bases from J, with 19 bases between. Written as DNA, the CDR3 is TGTGCCAGTAAGGAATACGGGAGAGTTTTCACAGATACGCAGTATTTT. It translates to CASKEYGRVFTDTQYF.

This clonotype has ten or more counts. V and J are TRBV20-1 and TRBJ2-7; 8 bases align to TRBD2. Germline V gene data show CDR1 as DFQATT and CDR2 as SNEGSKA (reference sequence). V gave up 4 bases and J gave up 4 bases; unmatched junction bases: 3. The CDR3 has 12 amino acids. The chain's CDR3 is CSAMPSGYEQYF. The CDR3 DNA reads TGCAGTGCTATGCCTAGCGGGTACGAGCAGTACTTC.

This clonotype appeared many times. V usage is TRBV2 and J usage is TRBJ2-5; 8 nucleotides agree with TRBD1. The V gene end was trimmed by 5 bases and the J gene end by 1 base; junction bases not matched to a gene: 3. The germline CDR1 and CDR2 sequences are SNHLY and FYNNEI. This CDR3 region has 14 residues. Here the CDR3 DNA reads TGTGCCAGCAGTCGGACAGGGAGCCAAGAGACCCAGTACTTC. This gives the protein CASSRTGSQETQYF.

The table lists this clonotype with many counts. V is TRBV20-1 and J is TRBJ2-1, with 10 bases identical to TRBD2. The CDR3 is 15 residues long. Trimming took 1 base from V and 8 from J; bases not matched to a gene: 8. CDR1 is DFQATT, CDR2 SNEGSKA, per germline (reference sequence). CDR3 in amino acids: CSARVLAGVSDEQFF. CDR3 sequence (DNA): TGCAGTGCTAGAGTTCTAGCGGGAGTGTCCGATGAGCAGTTCTTC.

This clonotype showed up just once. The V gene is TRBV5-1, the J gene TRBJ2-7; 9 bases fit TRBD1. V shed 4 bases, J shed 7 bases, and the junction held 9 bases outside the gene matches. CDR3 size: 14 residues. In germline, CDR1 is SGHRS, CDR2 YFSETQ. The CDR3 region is CASSLDRGYMEQYF. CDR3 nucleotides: TGCGCCAGCAGCCTAGACAGGGGGTATATGGAGCAGTACTTC.

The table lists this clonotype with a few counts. CDR3 sequence reads: CSAGMRARTGELFF. The CDR3 nucleotides are TGCAGCGCCGGGATGAGGGCTCGCACCGGGGAGCTGTTTTTT. The chain couples TRBV29-1 to TRBJ2-2; D is perhaps TRBD2 (5 bases). The CDR3 has 14 amino acids. The germline V and J ends were trimmed by 7 bases and 4 bases, with 16 bases remaining between them. Germline V gives CDR1 SQVTM, CDR2 ANQGSEA.